These 2 T cell receptor beta chains were all obtained from the same sample, sequenced in a study of cytomegalovirus exposure and HLA in healthy donors. The PCR made use of 60 Vbeta and 13 Jbeta primers. Clones were sequenced by immunoSEQ multiplex PCR, and TCRdb holds only the in-frame ones, with some missing. Of approximately 100,000 clones listed, 70% to 80% are singletons. Material: PBMCs. The receptors shown here come from a man between 18 and 35 years old in good health and CMV-seropositive.

The rearrangement joins TRBV30 to TRBJ1-2; 9 bases line up with TRBD1. Germline V gene sequence: CDR1 GTSNPN, CDR2 SVGIG (reference sequence). This CDR3 comprises 14 residues. The V gene end was trimmed by 8 bases and the J gene end by 3 bases; junction bases not matched to a gene: 10. The CDR3 sequence is CAGPGDRAHYGYTF. CDR3 nucleotide sequence: TGTGCCGGGCCCGGGGACAGGGCCCACTATGGCTACACCTTC.

The chain recombines TRBV5-1 with TRBJ2-7; 9 positions agree with TRBD2. J gave up 0 bases and V 3 bases, and 7 bases lay outside the gene matches. There are 16 residues in the CDR3. Per the germline V gene, CDR1 is SGHRS and CDR2 is YFSETQ. CDR3 sequence: CASSSIAGVSSYEQYF. The DNA for the CDR3 is TGCGCCAGCAGCTCCATAGCGGGGGTAAGCTCCTACGAGCAGTACTTC.